A selection of T cell receptor beta chains follows, all from one sample in a study of identical twins. Each CDR3 protein gets one entry after TCRdb re-called the 5' RACE reads with MiXCR. The data hold around 1.7 million distinct CDR3 sequences, with around 29% observed a single time. The sequenced sample consisted of cord blood. Receptors were obtained from a newborn girl in good health. Both conserved end residues are part of each CDR3. The D gene is left open where the match is weak. Not every row has a clone size; where given, it reads once, few, many or a size class.

clone size	V gene	D gene	J gene	CDR3 DNA	CDR3 protein
-	TRBV4-1	-	TRBJ1-6	TGCGCCAGCAGCCAAGATCATCACAGCACCTATTCACCCCTCCACTTT	CASSQDHHSTYSPLHF
-	TRBV27	-	TRBJ1-1	TGTGCCAGCAGTTTATATTCTGGGACGGCCGCCACTGAAGCTTTCTTT	CASSLYSGTAATEAFF
-	TRBV4-2	-	TRBJ2-7	TGTGCCAGCAGCCAAAGACGGATGGACTCCTACAATGAGCAGTACTTC	CASSQRRMDSYNEQYF
-	TRBV12-3/TRBV12-4	-	TRBJ1-6	TGTGCCAGCAGTTTAGCGCGGGGGTTGGTGATTTCACCCCTCCACTTT	CASSLARGLVISPLHF
few	TRBV28	TRBD1	TRBJ1-2	TGTGCCAGCAGTCCGACCCTTGGGACAGGGGTCTATGGCTACACCTTC	CASSPTLGTGVYGYTF
many	TRBV12-3/TRBV12-4	-	TRBJ2-5	TGTGCCAGCAGTATTCGGACACTCCAAGAGACCCAGTACTTC	CASSIRTLQETQYF
-	TRBV18	TRBD1	TRBJ1-1	TGTGCCAGCTCCCTCACAGGGGCGCCCGTCATGAACACTGAAGCTTTCTTT	CASSLTGAPVMNTEAFF
-	TRBV20-1	-	TRBJ2-3	TGCAGTGCACGGTGGGACTCCCCAGATACGCGGTATTTT	CSARWDSPDTRYF
-	TRBV29-1	TRBD1	TRBJ2-7	TGCAGCGTTGATGGGGGACAGGGTGGGTCCTACGAGCAGTACTTC	CSVDGGQGGSYEQYF
-	TRBV28	-	TRBJ2-7	TGTGCCAGCAGTTCGAGGGGATGGCAGTACTTC	CASSSRGWQYF
few	TRBV6-1	TRBD1	TRBJ1-5	TGTGCCAGCAGTGCTAGGACAGGGACAAATCAGCCCCAGCATTTT	CASSARTGTNQPQHF
few	TRBV6-6	-	TRBJ2-3	TGTGCCAGCAGTTACCCCGGACTCGGCACAGATACGCAGTATTTT	CASSYPGLGTDTQYF
-	TRBV5-1	-	TRBJ2-5	TGCGCCAGCAGCCCCGGGACTCACTCCTACAATGAGCAGTACTTC	CASSPGTHSYNEQYF
many	TRBV7-9	-	TRBJ2-1	TGTGCCAGCAGTTTAGGAGGGGATGAGCAGTTCTTC	CASSLGGDEQFF
-	TRBV11-2	-	TRBJ2-1	TGTGCCAGCGGAGCAGGCCCCTACAATGAGCAGTTCTTC	CASGAGPYNEQFF
few	TRBV20-1	-	TRBJ1-6	TGCAGTGGGGGGAATTCACCCCTCCACTTT	CSGGNSPLHF
few	TRBV7-2	-	TRBJ2-1	TGTGCCAGCAGCTTAGGTTTTTTTAGCTCCTACAATGAGCAGTTCTTC	CASSLGFFSSYNEQFF
few	TRBV7-2	-	TRBJ2-5	TGTGCCAGCAGCTTAGGTTGGGTTCAGACCCAGTACTTC	CASSLGWVQTQYF
once	TRBV3-1	TRBD1	TRBJ2-1	TGTGCCAGCACCCGGCTAGGGACAGGGGGCTACAATGAGCGGTTCTTC	CASTRLGTGGYNERFF
-	TRBV5-1	TRBD1	TRBJ1-1	TGCGCCAGCAGTATCCAGCCAGGGGGGAACACTGAAGCTTTCTTT	CASSIQPGGNTEAFF
-	TRBV21-1	-	TRBJ2-6	TGTGCCAGCACCAACCCCAGAACTGGGGCCAACGTCCTGACTTTC	CASTNPRTGANVLTF
few	TRBV5-8	-	TRBJ1-5	TGTGCCAGCAGCTTGGTACAGTTAGTCTATAGCAATCAGCCCCAGCATTTT	CASSLVQLVYSNQPQHF
-	TRBV5-6	-	TRBJ1-6	TGTGCCAGCGGGCAGAAAAGGGGCCTATATAATTCACCCCTCCACTTT	CASGQKRGLYNSPLHF
-	TRBV12-3/TRBV12-4	-	TRBJ2-3	TGTGCCAGCATAAAGAGGGGCAGAGATACGCAGTATTTT	CASIKRGRDTQYF
-	TRBV20-1	TRBD2	TRBJ2-3	TGCAGTGCTAGTCTCCAGCGGGGGCCCCACACAGATACGCAGTATTTT	CSASLQRGPHTDTQYF
few	TRBV20-1	-	TRBJ2-7	TGCAGTGCTAGGGCCCCCGGGGGCAGGAGCTCCTACGAGCAGTACTTC	CSARAPGGRSSYEQYF
-	TRBV11-2	-	TRBJ1-2	TGTGCCAGCAGCTTACAAGGGTCCCACCTAATCTATGGCTACACCTTC	CASSLQGSHLIYGYTF
-	TRBV20-1	TRBD1	TRBJ1-4	TGCAGTGCCCCTACAGGGGGCTTTGCAACTAATGAAAAACTGTTTTTT	CSAPTGGFATNEKLFF
-	TRBV20-1	-	TRBJ2-1	TGCAGTGCGAACACCGGGACGAGATACAATGAGCAGTTCTTC	CSANTGTRYNEQFF
-	TRBV25-1	-	TRBJ2-7	TGTGCCAGCAGTGCCCCCGGTGGGGGGCTTGGCCACGAGCAGTACTTC	CASSAPGGGLGHEQYF
many	TRBV18	-	TRBJ2-5	TGTGCCAGCTCACCCAATTTAGAGACCCAGTACTTC	CASSPNLETQYF
few	TRBV7-2	-	TRBJ1-4	TGTGCCAGCAGCCCACGGCCCCACCCTAATGAAAAACTGTTTTTT	CASSPRPHPNEKLFF
once	TRBV7-9	TRBD2	TRBJ2-6	TGTGCCAGCAGCCCGCTGGGAGGGGTGGGCTCTGGGGCCAACGTCCTGACTTTC	CASSPLGGVGSGANVLTF
-	TRBV11-2	TRBD2	TRBJ2-3	TGTGCCAGCAGCTTAGATTGGACTAGCGGGGGCCTTCATGAGGGTACGCAGTATTTT	CASSLDWTSGGLHEGTQYF
-	TRBV10-3	-	TRBJ1-6	TGTGCCATCGCGAGCTCCTATAATTCACCCCTCCACTTT	CAIASSYNSPLHF
-	TRBV2	TRBD2	TRBJ2-1	TGTGCCAGCAGCCGTAGGACTAGCGGGACACACTACAATGAGCAGTTCTTC	CASSRRTSGTHYNEQFF
-	TRBV10-3	TRBD2	TRBJ2-5	TGTGCCATCATGTCCGGGAGGGGAGAGACCCAGTACTTC	CAIMSGRGETQYF
-	TRBV28	-	TRBJ2-7	TGTGCCAGCAGCTTAAACCTCCGGGACGAGCAGTACTTC	CASSLNLRDEQYF
many	TRBV11-1	TRBD2	TRBJ2-1	TGTGCCAGCAGCTCCACTAGCGGGAGGGTTGGCAATGAGCAGTTCTTC	CASSSTSGRVGNEQFF
many	TRBV28	-	TRBJ2-5	TGTGCCAGCAGTTTTGTAGGGAGAGGGCAAGAGACCCAGTACTTC	CASSFVGRGQETQYF
-	TRBV28	-	TRBJ2-5	TGTGCCAGCAGTTTCCAGGAAGTGCAGTACTTC	CASSFQEVQYF